A selection of T cell receptor beta chains follows, all from one sample in a study of T cells after somatic rescue of genetic block. Here immunoSEQ multiplex PCR was the method, and the copy in TCRdb shows in-frame clones only, minus some. The sample consists of over 95,000 clones, over 80% of them appearing once. Sequenced sample: peripheral blood mononuclear cells (PBMCs). The receptors shown here come from a woman younger than 35. The conserved cysteine and the conserved F or W are not part of the CDR3 here. The D gene is left open where the match is weak.

>TRBJ2-5|TRBV9|TRBD1|15
ASSVGGWTGRQETQY
>TRBJ2-1|TRBV11-2|-|11
ASSFGLYREQF
>TRBJ1-1|TRBV5-1|-|11
ASSLSDGTEAF
>TRBJ1-4|TRBV7-2|-|14
ASSRQIGVSNEKLF
>TRBJ1-2|TRBV19|TRBD1|14
ASTSDRAGSLYGYT
>TRBJ1-6|TRBV5-6|-|14
ASSFRTASYNSPLH
>TRBJ1-3|TRBV19|TRBD1|17
ASSIRDRLTRASGNTIY
>TRBJ2-4|TRBV7-2|-|13
ASSLRMLAKNIQY
>TRBJ2-2|TRBV7-2|-|14
ASSLVGGANTGELF
>TRBJ2-7|TRBV4-1|-|12
ASSPSTSPYEQY
>TRBJ1-4|TRBV5-1|-|12
ASSLSQVNEKLF
>TRBJ2-5|TRBV2|-|11
ASRPGSQETQY
>TRBJ2-7|TRBV9|-|13
ASSPHGGEGYEQY
>TRBJ2-7|TRBV6-5|-|13
ASSYTGWSSYEQY
>TRBJ2-7|TRBV14|-|11
ASSQRRDAAQY
>TRBJ2-1|TRBV5-4|-|10
ASRVKESRQF
>TRBJ2-5|TRBV7-6|TRBD2|13
ASVPTSGGQETQY
>TRBJ2-1|TRBV4-3|-|13
ASSHKGRQAGEQF
>TRBJ1-6|TRBV6-4|TRBD1|13
ASREGQGENSPLH
>TRBJ1-5|TRBV18|-|11
ASSPENNQPQH
>TRBJ2-7|TRBV7-2|-|12
ASSYRVGSYEQY
>TRBJ2-5|TRBV29-1|TRBD1|11
SGGQGQLETQY
>TRBJ1-1|TRBV6-1|-|13
ASSAGFNMNTEAF
>TRBJ2-2|TRBV14|-|12
ASSQFVFTGELF
>TRBJ1-2|TRBV18|TRBD1|11
ASSPDRGNGYT
>TRBJ2-7|TRBV15|TRBD2|12
ATGRVEGTSEQY